The 27 T cell receptor beta chains below all came from one sample that was sequenced in a study of OX40 agonist ivuxolimab in advanced cancers. Profiled with immunoSEQ multiplex PCR; TCRdb holds only in-frame clones, not every one. Found here are approximately 100,000 clones, about 83% of them singletons; the top ten hold 0.4% to 0.65%. Sequencing used CD4+ or CD8+ T cells sorted from blood, obtained in a trial of the OX40 agonist ivuxolimab. The receptors derive from an adult with an advanced solid tumor such as melanoma, head and neck, liver or kidney cancer.

V and J are TRBV18 and TRBJ2-2; D tentatively reads TRBD1 or TRBD2 (5 bases each). V lost 6 bases and J lost 4, with 18 bases in between. The germline CDR1 and CDR2 sequences are KGHSH and LQKENI. The CDR3 is 16 amino acids. CDR3 in amino acids: CASSPGTGSVTGELFF. The CDR3 DNA reads TGTGCCAGCTCGCCGGGGACGGGGTCGGTCACCGGGGAGCTGTTTTTT.

The genes are TRBV10-3 and TRBJ2-3, with D tentatively TRBD1 (5 bases). Trimming removed 3 bases at V and 0 bases at J, with 7 bases between. The CDR3 extends over 14 amino acids. Germline V gene lookup returns CDR1 ENHRY and CDR2 SYGVKD. The CDR3 DNA follows: TGTGCCATCAGTGATGGGGCCAGCACAGATACGCAGTATTTT. It translates to CAISDGASTDTQYF.

V usage is TRBV19 and J usage is TRBJ1-5, with D unresolved. Germline V gene data show CDR1 as LNHDA and CDR2 as SQIVND (reference sequence). V dropped 7 bases and J dropped 2 bases, with 9 bases sitting between them. The CDR3 runs 13 residues. Written as DNA, the CDR3 is TGTGCCAGTAAGGGCAAGGGCAATCAGCCCCAGCATTTT. This codes for CASKGKGNQPQHF.

The chain joins TRBV19 to TRBJ1-1; weak D call: TRBD1 (5 bases). CDR1 is LNHDA and CDR2 is SQIVND in the germline V gene (reference sequence). The CDR3 has 16 amino acids. V gave up 5 bases and J gave up 3 bases, with 19 bases separating them. This chain's CDR3 is CASSGSFPGGYTEAFF. In DNA form, the CDR3 reads TGTGCCAGTAGTGGTAGTTTCCCGGGGGGTTACACTGAAGCTTTCTTT.

The V gene is TRBV5-4, the J gene TRBJ1-4; D not certain. The CDR3 has 14 amino acids. The germline V and J ends were trimmed by 4 bases and 7 bases, with 14 bases remaining between them. Germline assignment: CDR1 SGHNT and CDR2 YYREEE (reference sequence). The CDR3 spells CASSPDGRSEKLFF. CDR3 DNA: TGTGCCAGCAGCCCGGACGGGAGGAGTGAAAAACTGTTTTTT.

V usage is TRBV5-1 and J usage is TRBJ1-1; D gene uncertain. The V and J ends lost 2 bases and 5 bases respectively, with 7 bases between them. The CDR3 spans 12 residues. Germline V gene lookup returns CDR1 SGHRS and CDR2 YFSETQ. The DNA for the CDR3 is TGCGCCAGCAGCTTAAAAGGTACTGAAGCTTTCTTT. Translation gives CASSLKGTEAFF.

The chain couples TRBV2 to TRBJ2-5; 11 nucleotides match TRBD1. V lost 4 bases and J lost 4; bases outside the gene matches: 5. Germline values: CDR1 SNHLY, CDR2 FYNNEI. This CDR3 is built from 15 residues. The CDR3, as DNA: TGTGCCAGCAGTGGGACAGGGGGCGGAGGAGAGACCCAGTACTTC. Its translation: CASSGTGGGGETQYF.

J is TRBJ1-2 and V is TRBV2; D unresolved. Germline lookup yields CDR1 SNHLY and CDR2 FYNNEI. CDR3 length equals 16 residues. With 4 bases removed from V and 2 bases from J, the gap between germline ends came to 17 bases. Written as DNA, the CDR3 is TGTGCCAGCAGTGCCCCCCCGGGCAGGATCAACTATGGCTACACCTTC. Translated, it gives CASSAPPGRINYGYTF.

The J gene is TRBJ2-6, the V gene TRBV6-6; perhaps TRBD1 as D (5 bases). The V gene lost 0 bases and the J gene lost 5 bases, with 11 bases spanning the gap. Germline loops: CDR1 MNHNY, CDR2 SVGAGI (reference sequence). The CDR3 spans 16 residues. CDR3 loop: CASSYSKQGRANVLTF. CDR3 bases: TGTGCCAGCAGTTACTCGAAGCAGGGTCGGGCCAACGTCCTGACTTTC.

The CDR3 loop reads CASSEGQGARAAGYTF. Written as DNA, the CDR3 is TGTGCCAGCAGCGAGGGACAGGGGGCTCGGGCGGCTGGCTACACCTTC. The chain links TRBV5-4 to TRBJ1-2; 12 nucleotides agree with TRBD1. Germline V gives CDR1 SGHNT, CDR2 YYREEE (reference sequence). This CDR3 is built from 16 residues. J gave up 7 bases and V 4 bases, and 11 bases lay outside the gene matches.

This chain links TRBV5-1 with TRBJ2-5; D not resolved. The V end lost 4 bases, the J end lost 3 bases, and 13 bases lay between the germline ends. CDR3 length equals 14 residues. Germline V lookup: CDR1 SGHRS, CDR2 YFSETQ. The CDR3 is CASSPGAAEETQYF. The DNA of the CDR3 is TGCGCCAGCAGCCCGGGCGCCGCGGAAGAGACCCAGTACTTC.

The CDR3 region is CASSRRQNMNTEAFF. CDR3 sequence (DNA): TGTGCCAGCAGTCGCAGACAAAACATGAACACTGAAGCTTTCTTT. The V and J genes are TRBV2 and TRBJ1-1; D unclear. Trimming shortened V by 5 bases and J by 0 bases, and 13 bases separated the two germline ends. Germline V lookup: CDR1 SNHLY, CDR2 FYNNEI. This CDR3 has 15 residues. Full variable domain (missing parts from reference TRBV2 and TRBJ1-1): EPEVTQTPSHQVTQMGQEVILRCVPISNHLYFYWYRQILGQKVEFLVSFYNNEISEKSEIFDDQFSVERPDGSNFTLKIRSTKLEDSAMYFCASSRRQNMNTEAFFGQGTRLTVV.

This sequence joins TRBV28 and TRBJ1-1; TRBD1 agrees at 10 bases. Germline V gene data show CDR1 as MDHEN and CDR2 as SYDVKM. The V segment lost 1 base and the J segment 5 bases; nucleotides outside the gene matches: 7. This CDR3 comprises 16 residues. The CDR3 DNA reads as TGTGCCAGCAGTTTATTATCGGGACAGGGGAGGACTGAAGCTTTCTTT. It translates to CASSLLSGQGRTEAFF.

This chain connects TRBV4-1 to TRBJ2-2; D perhaps matches TRBD1 (6 bases). V was clipped by 0 bases and J by 6 bases, with 14 bases between them. This CDR3 is built from 16 residues. Looked up from germline, CDR1 is MGHRA and CDR2 is YSYEKL. The CDR3 here is CASSQDRQGFAGELFF. CDR3 sequence (DNA): TGCGCCAGCAGCCAAGATCGTCAGGGGTTTGCCGGGGAGCTGTTTTTT.

CDR3 coding DNA: TGTGCCAGCAGTCAACCCCAGGGGCGCAATGCGGGCTACACCTTC. Amino acids: CASSQPQGRNAGYTF. V usage is TRBV6-5 and J usage is TRBJ1-2, with D tentatively TRBD1 (6 bases). The CDR3 extends over 15 amino acids. CDR1 and CDR2 (germline): MNHEY, SVGAGI. Trimming pared 5 bases from V and 8 bases from J, leaving 21 bases between.

V gene TRBV29-1 combines with J gene TRBJ2-3, with unresolved D. Per germline, CDR1 SQVTM and CDR2 ANQGSEA. The CDR3 sequence is 12 residues long. V lost 2 bases and J 0 bases, leaving 3 bases between the germline ends. The CDR3 DNA reads as TGCAGCGTTGAATTCAGCACAGATACGCAGTATTTT. Translating it yields CSVEFSTDTQYF.

The chain couples TRBV6-1 to TRBJ2-5; 12 bases line up with TRBD1. Germline V gene data show CDR1 as MNHNS and CDR2 as SASEGT. CDR3 length equals 14 residues. Trimming took 4 bases from V and 7 from J; bases not matched to a gene: 4. Here the CDR3 DNA reads TGTGCCAGCAGTGCCAAGGGACAGGGGGCGACCCAGTACTTC. This translates into CASSAKGQGATQYF.

The V gene is TRBV29-1, the J gene TRBJ1-1; TRBD1 agrees at 10 bases. V lost 5 bases to trimming and J lost 6 bases; unmatched junction nucleotides: 6. From germline, CDR1 is SQVTM and CDR2 ANQGSEA. The CDR3 has 13 residues. CDR3 in amino acids: CSVSGQGGAEAFF. CDR3 coding DNA: TGCAGCGTTTCAGGACAGGGGGGAGCTGAAGCTTTCTTT.

The CDR3 region is CASGRKGGLEAFF. The CDR3 DNA reads as TGTGCCAGCGGAAGGAAGGGGGGGCTCGAAGCTTTCTTT. The gene calls are TRBV2 and TRBJ1-1, with D tentatively TRBD1 (6 bases). The CDR3 length is 13 residues. Deletions cut 8 bases from V and 8 bases from J, with 18 bases between. CDR1 is SNHLY and CDR2 is FYNNEI in the germline V gene.

The chain joins TRBV19 to TRBJ1-2; TRBD1 matches 8 bases. J lost 2 bases, V lost 6 bases, and 5 bases had no gene match. The CDR3 runs 14 residues. Germline V lookup: CDR1 LNHDA, CDR2 SQIVND (reference sequence). The CDR3 spells CASSPTGANYGYTF. The CDR3 nucleotides read TGTGCCAGTAGCCCGACAGGGGCAAACTATGGCTACACCTTC.

The V gene is TRBV6-1, the J gene TRBJ2-3; tentatively, D is TRBD1 or TRBD2 (5 bases each). V lost 6 bases and J lost 0, with 10 bases in between. This CDR3 has 14 amino acids. Germline assignment: CDR1 MNHNS and CDR2 SASEGT. CDR3 loop: CASSRDGSTDTQYF. The CDR3 coding sequence is TGTGCCAGCAGCAGGGACGGAAGCACAGATACGCAGTATTTT.

This chain uses TRBV2 with TRBJ2-5; unclear D gene. CDR1 is SNHLY, CDR2 FYNNEI, per germline. The CDR3 extends over 14 amino acids. V was cut by 10 bases and J by 5 bases, with 20 bases left in between. CDR3 nucleotides: TGTGCCACCCTCCCGACCGCCGGGCTGGAGACCCAGTACTTC. This encodes CATLPTAGLETQYF.

This chain joins TRBV5-4 and TRBJ1-2; the D gene is possibly TRBD1 (6 bases). Trimming cost V 1 base and J 0 bases, with 19 bases left between them. The germline V gene encodes CDR1 SGHNT and CDR2 YYREEE (reference sequence). The CDR3 spans 18 residues. CDR3 DNA sequence: TGTGCCAGCAGCTTGAAGGGGGGTCTGGGAGGAGCTAACTATGGCTACACCTTC. The encoded protein is CASSLKGGLGGANYGYTF. The full variable domain, rest sourced from reference TRBV5-4 and TRBJ1-2, is ETGVTQSPTHLIKTRGQQVTLRCSSQSGHNTVSWYQQALGQGPQFIFQYYREEENGRGNFPPRFSGLQFPNYSSELNVNALELDDSALYLCASSLKGGLGGANYGYTFGSGTRLTVV.

The chain combines TRBV12-5 with TRBJ2-3, with D tentatively TRBD1 (6 bases). Germline CDR1 reads LGHNT; CDR2 reads FRNRAP. V shed 6 bases and J shed 6 bases, with 13 bases lying between them. The length of the CDR3 is 13 residues. The CDR3 loop reads CASGTGSVDTQYF. DNA for the CDR3: TGTGCTAGTGGGACAGGTTCTGTCGATACGCAGTATTTT.

This clone was recorded only once. The V call is TRBV5-5, the J call TRBJ1-1; perhaps TRBD1 as D (5 bases). Germline CDR1 SGHKS, CDR2 YYEKEE (reference sequence). The CDR3 runs 13 residues. The ends were cut back, 3 bases at V and 4 bases at J, with 10 bases in the middle. The CDR3 region has the DNA TGTGCCAGCAGCTCGCAAAGGGGCACTGAAGCTTTCTTT. Protein product: CASSSQRGTEAFF.

CDR3 DNA: TGTGCCAGCACCTTAACGAACACCGGGGAGCTGTTTTTT. Translation: CASTLTNTGELFF. The gene calls are TRBV6-6 and TRBJ2-2; D is unclear. CDR1 and CDR2 from the germline V gene are MNHNY and SVGAGI (reference sequence). Trimming pared 7 bases from V and 0 bases from J, leaving 6 bases between. The CDR3 consists of 13 residues.

The chain employs TRBV2 and TRBJ1-2; D gene uncertain. CDR1 is SNHLY and CDR2 is FYNNEI in the germline V gene. Trimming cost V 3 bases and J 7 bases, with 15 bases left between them. CDR3 size: 14 residues. The CDR3 sequence: CASSDTRAGSGYTF. CDR3 coding DNA: TGTGCCAGCAGTGACACACGGGCGGGTAGTGGCTACACCTTC.